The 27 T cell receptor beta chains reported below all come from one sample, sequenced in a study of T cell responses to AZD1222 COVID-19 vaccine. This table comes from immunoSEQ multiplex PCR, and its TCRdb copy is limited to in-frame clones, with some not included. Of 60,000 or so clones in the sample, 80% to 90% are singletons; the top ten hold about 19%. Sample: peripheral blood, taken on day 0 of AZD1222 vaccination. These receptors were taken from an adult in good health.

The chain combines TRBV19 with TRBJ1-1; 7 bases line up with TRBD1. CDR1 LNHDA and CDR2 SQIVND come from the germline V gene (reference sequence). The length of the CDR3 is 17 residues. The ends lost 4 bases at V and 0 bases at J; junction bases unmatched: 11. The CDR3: CASSRGTAHLLNTEAFF. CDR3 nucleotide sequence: TGTGCCAGTAGTAGGGGGACAGCGCACCTACTGAACACTGAAGCTTTCTTT.

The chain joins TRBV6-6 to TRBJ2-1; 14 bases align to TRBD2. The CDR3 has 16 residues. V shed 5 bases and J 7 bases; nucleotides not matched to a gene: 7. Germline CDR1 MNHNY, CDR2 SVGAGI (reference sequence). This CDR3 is CASSIQGLAGVNEQFF. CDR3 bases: TGTGCCAGCAGTATCCAGGGACTAGCGGGAGTAAATGAGCAGTTCTTC.

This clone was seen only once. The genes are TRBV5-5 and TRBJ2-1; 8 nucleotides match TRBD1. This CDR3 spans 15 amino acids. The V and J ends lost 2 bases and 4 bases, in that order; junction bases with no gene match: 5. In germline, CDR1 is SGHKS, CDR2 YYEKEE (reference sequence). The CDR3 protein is CASSLGQGAYNEQFF. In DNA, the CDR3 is TGTGCCAGCAGCTTAGGACAGGGAGCTTACAATGAGCAGTTCTTC.

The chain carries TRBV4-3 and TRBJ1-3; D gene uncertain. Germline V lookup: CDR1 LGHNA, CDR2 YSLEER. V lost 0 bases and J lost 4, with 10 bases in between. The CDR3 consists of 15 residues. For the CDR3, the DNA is TGCGCCAGCAGCCAAGAAAAGGGTTTGGGAAACACCATATATTTT. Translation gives CASSQEKGLGNTIYF.

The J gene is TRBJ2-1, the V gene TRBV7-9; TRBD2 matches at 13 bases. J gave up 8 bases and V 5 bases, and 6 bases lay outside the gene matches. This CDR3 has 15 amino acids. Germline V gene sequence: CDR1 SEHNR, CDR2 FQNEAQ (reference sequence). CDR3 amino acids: CASSATSGRGDEQFF. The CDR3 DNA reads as TGTGCCAGCAGCGCAACTAGCGGGAGGGGTGATGAGCAGTTCTTC.

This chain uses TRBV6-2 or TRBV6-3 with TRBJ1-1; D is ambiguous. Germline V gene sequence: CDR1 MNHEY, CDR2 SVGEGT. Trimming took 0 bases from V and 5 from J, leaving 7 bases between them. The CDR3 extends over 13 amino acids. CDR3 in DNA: TGTGCCAGCAGTTACTCCCGGTGGACTGAAGCTTTCTTT. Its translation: CASSYSRWTEAFF.

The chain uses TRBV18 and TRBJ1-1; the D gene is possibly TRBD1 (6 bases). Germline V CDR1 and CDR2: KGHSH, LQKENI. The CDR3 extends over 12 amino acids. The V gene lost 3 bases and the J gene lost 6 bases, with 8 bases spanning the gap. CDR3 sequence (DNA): TGTGCCAGCTCACCCAGGGGTCCTGAAGCTTTCTTT. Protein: CASSPRGPEAFF.

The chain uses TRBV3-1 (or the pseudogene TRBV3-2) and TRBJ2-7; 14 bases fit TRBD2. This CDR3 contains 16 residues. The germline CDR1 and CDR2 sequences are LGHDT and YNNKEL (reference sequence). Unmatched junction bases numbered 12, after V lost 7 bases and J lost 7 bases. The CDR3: CASTSSGLAGVGEQYF. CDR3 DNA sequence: TGTGCCAGCACTTCCTCGGGACTAGCGGGAGTAGGTGAGCAGTACTTC.

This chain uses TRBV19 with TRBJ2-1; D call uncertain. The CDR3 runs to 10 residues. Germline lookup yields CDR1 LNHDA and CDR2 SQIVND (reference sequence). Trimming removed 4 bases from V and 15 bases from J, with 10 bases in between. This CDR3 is CASSTSWRFF. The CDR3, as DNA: TGTGCCAGTAGTACATCGTGGCGGTTCTTC.

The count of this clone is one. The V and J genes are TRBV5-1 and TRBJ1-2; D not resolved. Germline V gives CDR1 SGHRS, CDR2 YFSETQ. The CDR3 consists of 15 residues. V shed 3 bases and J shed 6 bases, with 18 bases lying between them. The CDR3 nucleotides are TGCGCCAGCAGCTCACCCCGGGTCAGAACTCATGGCTACACCTTC. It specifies CASSSPRVRTHGYTF. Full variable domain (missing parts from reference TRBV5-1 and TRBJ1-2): KAGVTQTPRYLIKTRGQQVTLSCSPISGHRSVSWYQQTPGQGLQFLFEYFSETQRNKGNFPGRFSGRQFSNSRSEMNVSTLELGDSALYLCASSSPRVRTHGYTFGSGTRLTVV.

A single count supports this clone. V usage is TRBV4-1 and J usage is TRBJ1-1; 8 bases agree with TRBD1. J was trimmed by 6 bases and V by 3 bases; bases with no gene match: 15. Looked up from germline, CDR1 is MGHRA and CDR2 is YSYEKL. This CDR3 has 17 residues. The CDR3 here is CASSHGQGKGIFAEAFF. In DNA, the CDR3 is TGCGCCAGCAGCCACGGACAGGGTAAAGGGATATTCGCTGAAGCTTTCTTT.

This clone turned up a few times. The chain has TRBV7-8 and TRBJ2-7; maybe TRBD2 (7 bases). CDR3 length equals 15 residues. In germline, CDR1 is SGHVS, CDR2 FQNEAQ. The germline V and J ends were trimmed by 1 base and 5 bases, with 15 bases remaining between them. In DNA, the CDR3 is TGTGCCAGCAGCTTAGGGGCAGCGGGACAAAACGAGCAGTACTTC. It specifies CASSLGAAGQNEQYF.

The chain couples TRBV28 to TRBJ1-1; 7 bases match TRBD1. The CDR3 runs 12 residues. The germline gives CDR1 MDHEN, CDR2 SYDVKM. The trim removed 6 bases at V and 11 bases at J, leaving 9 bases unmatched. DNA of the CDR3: TGTGCCAGCAGGGGTTTACAGGGGTTCGCTTTCTTT. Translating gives CASRGLQGFAFF.

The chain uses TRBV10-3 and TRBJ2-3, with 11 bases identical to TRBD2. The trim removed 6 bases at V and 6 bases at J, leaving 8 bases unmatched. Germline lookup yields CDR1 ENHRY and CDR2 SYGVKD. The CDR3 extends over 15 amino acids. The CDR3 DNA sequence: TGTGCCATCAGAAAGCTAGCGGGGGGAGTGGATACGCAGTATTTT. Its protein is CAIRKLAGGVDTQYF.

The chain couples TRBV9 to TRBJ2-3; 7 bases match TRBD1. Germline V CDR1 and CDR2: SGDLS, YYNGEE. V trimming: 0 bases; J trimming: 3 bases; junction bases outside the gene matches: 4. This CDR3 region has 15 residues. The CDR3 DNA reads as TGTGCCAGCAGCGTAGAGGGGGCTGAGACAGATACGCAGTATTTT. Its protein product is CASSVEGAETDTQYF.

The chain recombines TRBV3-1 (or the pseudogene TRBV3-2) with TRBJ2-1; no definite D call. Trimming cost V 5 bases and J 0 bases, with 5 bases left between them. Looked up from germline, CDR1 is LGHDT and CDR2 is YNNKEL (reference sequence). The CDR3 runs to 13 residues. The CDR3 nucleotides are TGTGCCAGCAGCAGCACCTCCTACAATGAGCAGTTCTTC. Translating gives CASSSTSYNEQFF.

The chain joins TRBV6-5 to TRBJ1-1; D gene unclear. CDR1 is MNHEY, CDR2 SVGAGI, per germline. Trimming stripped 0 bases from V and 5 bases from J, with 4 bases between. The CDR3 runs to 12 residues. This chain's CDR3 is CASSYSTTEAFF. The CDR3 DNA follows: TGTGCCAGCAGTTACTCGACAACTGAAGCTTTCTTT.

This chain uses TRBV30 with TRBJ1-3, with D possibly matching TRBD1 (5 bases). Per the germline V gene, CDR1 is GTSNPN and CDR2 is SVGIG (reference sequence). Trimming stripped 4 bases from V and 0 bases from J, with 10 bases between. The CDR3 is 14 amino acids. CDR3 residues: CAWNGHLSGNTIYF. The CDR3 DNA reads TGTGCCTGGAACGGACACCTCTCTGGAAACACCATATATTTT.

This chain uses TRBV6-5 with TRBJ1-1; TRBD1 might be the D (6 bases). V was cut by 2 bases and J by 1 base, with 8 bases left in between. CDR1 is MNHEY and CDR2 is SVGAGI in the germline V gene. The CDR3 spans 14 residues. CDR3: CASSYRGPNTEAFF. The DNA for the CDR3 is TGTGCCAGCAGTTACCGGGGGCCGAACACTGAAGCTTTCTTT.

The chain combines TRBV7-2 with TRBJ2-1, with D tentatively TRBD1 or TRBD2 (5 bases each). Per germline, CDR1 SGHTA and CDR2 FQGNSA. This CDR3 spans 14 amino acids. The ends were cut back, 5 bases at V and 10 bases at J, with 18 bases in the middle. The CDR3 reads CASSPGPGAREQFF. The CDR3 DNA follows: TGTGCCAGCAGCCCTGGGCCCGGGGCCAGGGAGCAGTTCTTC.

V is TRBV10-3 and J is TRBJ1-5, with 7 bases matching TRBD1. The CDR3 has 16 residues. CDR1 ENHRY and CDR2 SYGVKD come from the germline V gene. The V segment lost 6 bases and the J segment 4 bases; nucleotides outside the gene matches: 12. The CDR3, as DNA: TGTGCCATCAGCGACGGGGGATGGGACAGTAATCAGCCCCAGCATTTT. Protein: CAISDGGWDSNQPQHF.

The CDR3 DNA is TGTGCCAGCACTCCCGGGGGGAGAGCTTTCTTT. It translates to CASTPGGRAFF. V and J are TRBV28 and TRBJ1-1; D is perhaps TRBD1 (5 bases). V was shortened by 7 bases and J by 10 bases, with 13 bases between the two germline ends. Germline values: CDR1 MDHEN, CDR2 SYDVKM. This CDR3 spans 11 amino acids. The full variable domain, completed using reference TRBV28 and TRBJ1-1, is DVKVTQSSRYLVKRTGEKVFLECVQDMDHENMFWYRQDPGLGLRLIYFSYDVKMKEKGDIPEGYSVSREKKERFSLILESASTNQTSMYLCASTPGGRAFFGQGTRLTVV.

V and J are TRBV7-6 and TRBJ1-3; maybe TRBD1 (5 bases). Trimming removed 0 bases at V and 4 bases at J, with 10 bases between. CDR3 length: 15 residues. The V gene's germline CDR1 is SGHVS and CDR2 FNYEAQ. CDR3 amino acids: CASSLAGAMGNTIYF. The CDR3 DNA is TGTGCCAGCAGCTTAGCAGGGGCTATGGGAAACACCATATATTTT.

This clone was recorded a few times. This CDR3 reads CASSRQVRTEAFF. CDR3 nucleotides: TGTGCCAGCAGTAGACAGGTCCGCACTGAAGCTTTCTTT. This chain uses TRBV12-3 or TRBV12-4 with TRBJ1-1, with D possibly TRBD1 on 6 matching bases. The CDR3 is made up of 13 amino acids. V lost 5 bases, J lost 4 bases, and 11 bases lay in between.

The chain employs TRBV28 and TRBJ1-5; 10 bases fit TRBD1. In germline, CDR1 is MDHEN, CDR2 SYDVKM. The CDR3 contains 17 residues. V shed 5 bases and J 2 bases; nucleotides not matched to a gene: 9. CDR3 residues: CASSPNPGTGGNQPQHF. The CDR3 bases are TGTGCCAGCAGTCCCAACCCCGGGACAGGGGGCAATCAGCCCCAGCATTTT.

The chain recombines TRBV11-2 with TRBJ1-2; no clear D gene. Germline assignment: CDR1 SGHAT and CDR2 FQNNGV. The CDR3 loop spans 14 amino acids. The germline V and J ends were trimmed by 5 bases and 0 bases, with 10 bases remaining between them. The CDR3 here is CASSPFWANYGYTF. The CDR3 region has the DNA TGTGCCAGCAGCCCCTTTTGGGCTAACTATGGCTACACCTTC.

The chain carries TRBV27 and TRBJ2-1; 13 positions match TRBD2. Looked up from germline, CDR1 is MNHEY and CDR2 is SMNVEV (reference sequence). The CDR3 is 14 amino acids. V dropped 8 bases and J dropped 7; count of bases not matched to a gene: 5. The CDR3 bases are TGTGCCAGCGCGACTAGCGGGAGGTGGAATGAGCAGTTCTTC. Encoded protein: CASATSGRWNEQFF.